A single sample gave rise to the 20 T cell receptor beta chains below, sequenced in a study of Ad26.COV2.S vaccination and SARS-CoV-2 variants. Assay used: immunoSEQ multiplex PCR; TCRdb lists only in-frame clones, some missing. In the table there are about 390,000 clones, approximately 90% of which are singletons. The treatment here: around 19 received Ad26.COV2.S at low or high dose, single or two shots; about five received placebo; per-sample allocation not given. Day 63 after the first vaccine or placebo injection was the time point for sampling. Here the sequenced sample was peripheral blood, taken in a trial of Ad26.COV2.S vaccine versus placebo. These receptors were obtained from a person aged 18 to 59 who received the Ad26.COV2.S COVID-19 vaccine or a placebo.

The J gene is TRBJ2-3, the V gene TRBV2; 8 nucleotides match TRBD1. Germline V gene data show CDR1 as SNHLY and CDR2 as FYNNEI. V lost 5 bases and J lost 2; bases outside the gene matches: 9. This CDR3 has 16 residues. This chain's CDR3 is CASSFRGQETTDTQYF. CDR3 nucleotides: TGTGCCAGCAGTTTCAGGGGACAGGAGACCACAGATACGCAGTATTTT.

CDR3 bases: TGCGCCAGCAGCCAAGAAATCCGGGACTACCACTACGAGCAGTACTTC. Its translation is CASSQEIRDYHYEQYF. The V call is TRBV4-3, the J call TRBJ2-7; 7 nucleotides line up with TRBD2. The germline gives CDR1 LGHNA, CDR2 YSLEER. The V gene end was trimmed by 0 bases and the J gene end by 3 bases; junction bases not matched to a gene: 8. There are 16 residues in the CDR3.

This chain connects TRBV9 to TRBJ2-7, with TRBD1 identical over 10 bases. CDR3 size: 16 residues. Trimming took 4 bases from V and 3 from J; bases not matched to a gene: 10. The germline gives CDR1 SGDLS, CDR2 YYNGEE. As DNA, the CDR3 is TGTGCCAGCAGCCTCGGGACAGGGGTTAGAGGCTACGAGCAGTACTTC. It is translated as CASSLGTGVRGYEQYF. The full variable domain, rest sourced from reference TRBV9 and TRBJ2-7, is DSGVTQTPKHLITATGQRVTLRCSPRSGDLSVYWYQQSLDQGLQFLIQYYNGEERAKGNILERFSAQQFPDLHSELNLSSLELGDSALYFCASSLGTGVRGYEQYFGPGTRLTVT.

This rearrangement joins TRBV4-3 to TRBJ2-3, with a possible D match to TRBD2 (6 bases). Germline-derived CDR1 and CDR2 are LGHNA and YSLEER. CDR3 size: 18 residues. V was shortened by 4 bases and J by 14 bases, with 34 bases between the two germline ends. DNA of the CDR3: TGCGCCAGCAGCCCTACCTCGCTCTGGAGCTTAGGGAGCACGGGGGTGTATTTT. This encodes CASSPTSLWSLGSTGVYF.

This chain joins TRBV23-1 and TRBJ1-5; D is uncertain. TRBV23-1 is identified as an open reading frame with a role that is uncertain. The CDR3 consists of 14 residues. Trimming took off 0 bases at V and 7 bases at J, with 10 bases between the two ends. CDR3 coding DNA: TGCGCCAGCAGTCAATCATTGGGTGAGCAGCCCCAGCATTTT. It is translated as CASSQSLGEQPQHF.

The chain joins TRBV6-5 to TRBJ2-7; TRBD1 aligns across 12 bases. V shed 2 bases, J shed 3 bases, and the junction held 2 bases outside the gene matches. There are 15 residues in the CDR3. From germline, CDR1 is MNHEY and CDR2 SVGAGI. CDR3 in amino acids: CASSYRDRGLYEQYF. CDR3 sequence (DNA): TGTGCCAGCAGTTACCGGGACAGGGGGCTCTACGAGCAGTACTTC.

The gene calls are TRBV19 and TRBJ2-1; a weak D match, TRBD1 (6 bases). The CDR3 is 16 residues long. Germline CDR1 and CDR2: LNHDA and SQIVND (reference sequence). V was trimmed by 3 bases and J by 3 bases, leaving 15 bases between them. The CDR3 bases are TGTGCCAGTAGTATCTTTGGACAGAGACACTACAATGAGCAGTTCTTC. Protein sequence: CASSIFGQRHYNEQFF.

The chain couples TRBV5-1 to TRBJ1-6; D may be TRBD1 (5 bases). V was pared by 7 bases and J by 5 bases, with 13 bases between. Germline V CDR1 and CDR2: SGHRS, YFSETQ. The CDR3 is 14 amino acids. The CDR3 region has the DNA TGCGCCAGCCGCGGGGCGGGAAATAATTCACCCCTCCACTTT. It codes for CASRGAGNNSPLHF.

This clone was found once. This chain links TRBV12-3 or TRBV12-4 with TRBJ2-7; tentatively, D is TRBD1 (6 bases). The CDR3 has 13 residues. The V and J ends lost 3 bases and 3 bases respectively, with 9 bases between them. CDR3 region: CASSFGGGYEQYF. The CDR3 DNA reads as TGTGCCAGCAGTTTTGGGGGCGGCTACGAGCAGTACTTC.

The chain links TRBV7-9 to TRBJ1-5, with 9 bases aligning to TRBD1. V dropped 2 bases and J dropped 16; count of bases not matched to a gene: 12. The CDR3 extends over 14 amino acids. CDR1 and CDR2 from the germline V gene are SEHNR and FQNEAQ (reference sequence). The CDR3 nucleotides read TGTGCCAGCAGCTTATATGATGCGGGACAGGGTACCCATTTT. Protein product: CASSLYDAGQGTHF.

The J gene is TRBJ1-1, the V gene TRBV7-2; D is perhaps TRBD1 (6 bases). Per the germline V gene, CDR1 is SGHTA and CDR2 is FQGNSA. The CDR3 extends over 15 amino acids. Trimming shortened V by 5 bases and J by 5 bases, and 18 bases separated the two germline ends. CDR3 sequence reads: CASSPQGTRATEAFF. The CDR3 DNA reads TGTGCCAGCAGCCCCCAGGGGACTCGCGCTACTGAAGCTTTCTTT.

The chain couples TRBV5-1 to TRBJ1-5; 8 bases are a match to TRBD1. This CDR3 is built from 15 residues. Losses at the gene ends were 4 bases for V and 2 bases for J; bases not matched to a gene: 5. The germline gives CDR1 SGHRS, CDR2 YFSETQ. In nucleotides, the CDR3 is TGCGCCAGCAGCCCCGGACAGGGTCGCAATCAGCCCCAGCATTTT. Encoded protein: CASSPGQGRNQPQHF.

V gene TRBV6-5 combines with J gene TRBJ2-7, with D possibly being TRBD2 (5 bases). The length of the CDR3 is 16 residues. In germline, CDR1 is MNHEY, CDR2 SVGAGI. V was clipped by 4 bases and J by 7 bases, with 23 bases between them. CDR3 in amino acids: CASSFHPDSPPEEQYF. DNA for the CDR3: TGTGCCAGCAGTTTCCACCCGGACTCCCCGCCGGAAGAGCAGTACTTC.

This chain connects TRBV19 to TRBJ2-3; D possibly corresponds to TRBD1 (6 bases). Trimming shortened V by 4 bases and J by 1 base, and 18 bases separated the two germline ends. The CDR3 loop spans 17 amino acids. Germline CDR1 LNHDA, CDR2 SQIVND (reference sequence). The CDR3 nucleotides are TGTGCCAGTAGTAAGTCGTGGGGGCGCATCGGCACAGATACGCAGTATTTT. It codes for CASSKSWGRIGTDTQYF.

The rearrangement uses TRBV18 and TRBJ2-1; 11 bases fit TRBD1. Germline CDR1 reads KGHSH; CDR2 reads LQKENI. This CDR3 comprises 16 residues. With 3 bases clipped from V and 3 bases from J, the junction kept 4 bases outside the gene matches. The CDR3: CASSPWTGGNYNEQFF. The DNA of the CDR3 is TGTGCCAGCTCACCCTGGACAGGGGGCAACTACAATGAGCAGTTCTTC.

The chain combines TRBV27 with TRBJ2-3; weak D call: TRBD1 (5 bases). Germline CDR1 MNHEY, CDR2 SMNVEV (reference sequence). CDR3 length: 12 amino acids. V was cut by 3 bases and J by 6 bases, with 7 bases left in between. CDR3 protein: CASSFPGDTQYF. CDR3 nucleotide sequence: TGTGCCAGCAGTTTCCCAGGGGATACGCAGTATTTT.

The rearrangement uses TRBV6-5 and TRBJ1-1; D not resolved. This CDR3 spans 14 amino acids. Germline loops: CDR1 MNHEY, CDR2 SVGAGI. V shed 2 bases and J shed 1 base, with 8 bases lying between them. CDR3 coding DNA: TGTGCCAGCAGTTACGAGTGGGGGAACACTGAAGCTTTCTTT. The encoded protein is CASSYEWGNTEAFF.

V gene TRBV6-6 combines with J gene TRBJ1-2; a weak D match, TRBD1 (6 bases). The CDR3 contains 16 residues. Germline CDR1 reads MNHNY; CDR2 reads SVGAGI (reference sequence). V was shortened by 0 bases and J by 6 bases, with 17 bases between the two germline ends. The CDR3 DNA follows: TGTGCCAGCAGTTACTCCCCCGGCTCAGGGGCCCATGGCTACACCTTC. Amino acids: CASSYSPGSGAHGYTF.

The chain is built from TRBV30 and TRBJ1-1; D remains unclear. Germline V gene data show CDR1 as GTSNPN and CDR2 as SVGIG (reference sequence). Trimming removed 3 bases at V and 8 bases at J, with 16 bases between. There are 13 residues in the CDR3. The CDR3 sequence: CAWSEVEVGEAFF. The CDR3 region has the DNA TGTGCCTGGAGCGAGGTAGAGGTTGGAGAAGCTTTCTTT.

In regard to this clone: This CDR3 is also generated by other DNA sequences in the sample. This chain uses TRBV12-3 or TRBV12-4 with TRBJ1-2; 7 bases match TRBD1. This CDR3 contains 13 residues. V lost 5 bases to trimming and J lost 4 bases; unmatched junction nucleotides: 4. Written as DNA, the CDR3 is TGTGCCAGCAGTCCAGGGGGTGCCTATGGCTACACCTTC. Its translation is CASSPGGAYGYTF.